This T cell receptor beta chain was retrieved from a study of T cell responses to AZD1222 COVID-19 vaccine. Overall study findings and caveats: The number of AZD1222 recipients seropositive at baseline was only 5 to 7.

The junction had 4 bases not matched to a gene; V was cut back by 3 bases and J by 2 bases. Looked up from germline, CDR1 is LNHDA and CDR2 is SQIVND (reference sequence). This CDR3 has 15 amino acids. Generated by immunoSEQ multiplex PCR, the TCRdb table keeps only in-frame clones and is missing some. The profile shows under 200,000 clones, 85% to 90% of them singletons. Comments on this clone: What it binds is not known.

The receptor was derived from an adult who received the AZD1222 COVID-19 vaccine. Source: peripheral blood, taken 28 days after the second AZD1222 dose. J is TRBJ1-1 and V is TRBV19; TRBD1 matches 9 bases. CDR3 DNA sequence: TGTGCCAGTAGTATGCCGGGACAGGGAAACACTGAAGCTTTCTTT. This encodes CASSMPGQGNTEAFF.